Following are 21 T cell receptor beta chains from one sample sequenced in a study of T cells in Graves' hyperthyroidism and ophthalmopathy. TCR beta CDR3 regions were amplified from RNA. In the first-round RT-PCR of the TCR CDR3, the HTBI primer set was used. Each CDR3 protein gets one entry after TCRdb re-called the multiplex PCR reads with MiXCR. Among about 340,000 distinct CDR3 sequences listed, over 20% were seen once. Input material: blood. These TCRs come from a woman between 45 and 60 years old with Graves' hyperthyroidism.

Ten or more counts support this clonotype. This chain connects TRBV24-1 to TRBJ2-7; 10 nucleotides align to TRBD1. The V and J ends lost 3 bases and 7 bases, in that order; junction bases with no gene match: 8. The CDR3 totals 15 residues. The germline gives CDR1 KGHDR, CDR2 SFDVKD. CDR3 nucleotides: TGTGCCACCAGTGATACCGGGACAGGGGCGTTGGAGCAGTACTTC. This translates into CATSDTGTGALEQYF.

There are a few counts of this clonotype. The chain links TRBV20-1 to TRBJ2-3, with TRBD2 as a possible D gene (6 bases). Trimming stripped 6 bases from V and 2 bases from J, with 12 bases between. The CDR3 runs to 13 residues. Germline CDR1 is DFQATT and CDR2 is SNEGSKA (reference sequence). The CDR3 sequence is CSAGGHFTDTQYF. The CDR3 DNA follows: TGCAGTGCCGGGGGTCACTTCACAGATACGCAGTATTTT.

There are many counts of this clonotype. The chain uses TRBV12-3 or TRBV12-4 and TRBJ1-2; D unclear. The CDR3 loop spans 14 amino acids. Trimming removed 1 base from V and 0 bases from J, with 6 bases in between. CDR3 in amino acids: CASSLGIANYGYTF. The CDR3 DNA reads TGTGCCAGCAGTTTAGGCATAGCTAACTATGGCTACACCTTC.

V and J are TRBV9 and TRBJ2-5; 9 bases match TRBD1. Germline V gives CDR1 SGDLS, CDR2 YYNGEE. This CDR3 is 15 amino acids long. After removal of 0 bases from V and 2 bases from J, the junction contained 2 bases not matched to a gene. The CDR3 bases are TGTGCCAGCAGCGTAGACAGGGGGCTACAAGAGACCCAGTACTTC. Translation gives CASSVDRGLQETQYF.

This clonotype was detected once. CDR3 bases: TGCGCCAGCAGCTTGGGTGACCGAGGGTCAGGGGACACTGAAGCTTTCTTT. It specifies CASSLGDRGSGDTEAFF. The chain has TRBV5-1 and TRBJ1-1; perhaps TRBD1 as D (6 bases). CDR1 SGHRS and CDR2 YFSETQ come from the germline V gene. V was clipped by 0 bases and J by 3 bases, with 18 bases between them. CDR3 size: 17 residues.

This clonotype was found many times. The rearrangement links TRBV3-1 to TRBJ2-1, with a weak D call TRBD2 (6 bases). V gave up 1 base and J gave up 7 bases, with 14 bases separating them. This CDR3 has 15 amino acids. Germline V gives CDR1 LGHDT, CDR2 YNNKEL (reference sequence). CDR3 nucleotide sequence: TGTGCCAGCAGCCAAGGACTAGGGTGGGATAATGAGCAGTTCTTC. This translates into CASSQGLGWDNEQFF.

This clonotype was observed many times. The V gene is TRBV3-1, the J gene TRBJ2-3; 8 nucleotides align to TRBD2. V dropped 3 bases and J dropped 1; count of bases not matched to a gene: 12. The CDR3 is 18 amino acids. Germline CDR1 is LGHDT and CDR2 is YNNKEL (reference sequence). The CDR3 bases are TGTGCCAGCAGCCAGAATCCAGCGGGGGCCTTAGGCACAGATACGCAGTATTTT. Its translation: CASSQNPAGALGTDTQYF.

This clonotype was recorded at least ten times. The rearrangement links TRBV18 to TRBJ1-1; 7 positions match TRBD1. The CDR3 runs 14 residues. The junction had 7 bases not matched to a gene; V was cut back by 5 bases and J by 4 bases. Per the germline V gene, CDR1 is KGHSH and CDR2 is LQKENI. As DNA, the CDR3 is TGTGCCAGCTCATCGCAGGGGGAAAGCACTGAAGCTTTCTTT. Protein: CASSSQGESTEAFF.

This clonotype was detected ten times or more. This sequence joins TRBV28 and TRBJ2-3; D is perhaps TRBD2 (6 bases). Between the trimmed V and J ends, which lost 2 bases and 2 bases, there was a span of 8 bases. Looked up from germline, CDR1 is MDHEN and CDR2 is SYDVKM. This CDR3 spans 14 amino acids. CDR3 in amino acids: CASSLPSDTDTQYF. The CDR3 DNA sequence: TGTGCCAGCAGTTTACCTAGCGACACAGATACGCAGTATTTT.

This clonotype was detected many times. The chain is built from TRBV30 and TRBJ2-5; D gene uncertain. Germline V gives CDR1 GTSNPN, CDR2 SVGIG (reference sequence). The CDR3 is 10 residues long. Trimming took 5 bases from V and 5 from J, leaving 6 bases between them. The CDR3: CAWSRETQYF. CDR3 nucleotides: TGTGCCTGGTCCCGGGAGACCCAGTACTTC.

The chain joins TRBV6-5 to TRBJ2-2, with TRBD1 as a possible D gene (6 bases). Germline loops: CDR1 MNHEY, CDR2 SVGAGI. Trimming removed 2 bases at V and 2 bases at J, with 12 bases between. The CDR3 runs 16 residues. The chain's CDR3 is CASSYGGIKNTGELFF. Written as DNA, the CDR3 is TGTGCCAGCAGTTACGGGGGCATTAAAAACACCGGGGAGCTGTTTTTT.

This clonotype was counted at least ten times. The rearrangement uses TRBV7-2 and TRBJ2-5; 7 bases are shared with TRBD2. Losses at the gene ends were 6 bases for V and 4 bases for J; bases not matched to a gene: 5. Per the germline V gene, CDR1 is SGHTA and CDR2 is FQGNSA. The CDR3 extends over 13 amino acids. The CDR3 spells CASRVGGGETQYF. CDR3 nucleotides: TGTGCCAGCAGAGTTGGGGGGGGAGAGACCCAGTACTTC. The variable domain in full, completed from reference TRBV7-2 and TRBJ2-5, reads GAGVSQSPSNKVTEKGKDVELRCDPISGHTALYWYRQSLGQGLEFLIYFQGNSAPDKSGLPSDRFSAERTGGSVSTLTIQRTQQEDSAVYLCASRVGGGETQYFGPGTRLLVL.

V gene TRBV11-2 combines with J gene TRBJ1-1; 7 nucleotides agree with TRBD1. CDR3 size: 15 residues. In germline, CDR1 is SGHAT, CDR2 FQNNGV. J gave up 2 bases and V 5 bases, and 8 bases lay outside the gene matches. The CDR3 DNA follows: TGTGCCAGCAGCGGCTACGGGACAGCCAACACTGAAGCTTTCTTT. It specifies CASSGYGTANTEAFF.

This clonotype has at least ten counts. This chain connects TRBV7-8 to TRBJ2-1; TRBD2 matches 7 bases. The CDR3 runs to 17 residues. After removal of 0 bases from V and 7 bases from J, the junction contained 12 bases not matched to a gene. Germline lookup yields CDR1 SGHVS and CDR2 FQNEAQ. The CDR3, as DNA: TGTGCCAGCAGCTTAGCGCCCTGGGGAGGGAGCTTGAATGAGCAGTTCTTC. Translating gives CASSLAPWGGSLNEQFF.

The sample holds a few counts of this clonotype. The gene calls are TRBV11-3 and TRBJ2-1; D may match TRBD1 or TRBD2 (5 bases each). Germline V gene data show CDR1 as SGHNT and CDR2 as YENEEA. This CDR3 has 16 amino acids. V lost 5 bases and J 3 bases, leaving 17 bases between the germline ends. The CDR3 sequence: CASSPKWGSVYNEQFF. The CDR3 nucleotides are TGTGCCAGCAGCCCCAAGTGGGGGAGCGTCTACAATGAGCAGTTCTTC.

In this sample, this clonotype turned up a few times. This chain connects TRBV19 to TRBJ2-2; 15 bases are a match to TRBD2. The CDR3 has 18 amino acids. The germline gives CDR1 LNHDA, CDR2 SQIVND (reference sequence). After removal of 3 bases from V and 5 bases from J, the junction contained 7 bases not matched to a gene. The CDR3 DNA follows: TGTGCCAGTAGTATGGGACTAGCGGGGGGCCGGGGAACCGGGGAGCTGTTTTTT. Encoded protein: CASSMGLAGGRGTGELFF. Based on the CDR3 plus reference TRBV19 and TRBJ2-2, the full variable domain is DGGITQSPKYLFRKEGQNVTLSCEQNLNHDAMYWYRQDPGQGLRLIYYSQIVNDFQKGDIAEGYSVSREKKESFPLTVTSAQKNPTAFYLCASSMGLAGGRGTGELFFGEGSRLTVL.

This clonotype was seen at least ten times. The CDR3 reads CASSLLGEQYF. CDR3 bases: TGTGCCAGCAGCTTACTTGGCGAGCAGTACTTC. J is TRBJ2-7 and V is TRBV11-3; D not certain. With 2 bases removed from V and 6 bases from J, the gap between germline ends came to 5 bases. Germline V gene data show CDR1 as SGHNT and CDR2 as YENEEA. The CDR3 consists of 11 residues.

In this sample, this clonotype turned up many times. The CDR3, as DNA: TGTGCCAGCAGTTCCTACGGGGCCACAGATACGCAGTATTTT. It specifies CASSSYGATDTQYF. This chain connects TRBV12-3 or TRBV12-4 to TRBJ2-3; possibly TRBD1 or TRBD2 for D (5 bases each). The CDR3 extends over 14 amino acids. Trimming stripped 4 bases from V and 2 bases from J, with 10 bases between.

This clonotype has at least ten counts. The V gene is TRBV7-2, the J gene TRBJ2-1, with D tentatively TRBD1 or TRBD2 (5 bases each). Between the trimmed V and J ends, which lost 5 bases and 4 bases, there was a span of 24 bases. The CDR3 covers 18 residues. Germline V gene data show CDR1 as SGHTA and CDR2 as FQGNSA. CDR3 amino acids: CASSHVRGARAGYNEQFF. In DNA, the CDR3 is TGTGCCAGCAGCCACGTCCGAGGGGCCAGAGCAGGTTACAATGAGCAGTTCTTC.

This clonotype was detected many times. V is TRBV20-1 and J is TRBJ2-1, with D perhaps matching TRBD2 (6 bases). V lost 6 bases and J lost 4, with 19 bases in between. Germline V gene lookup returns CDR1 DFQATT and CDR2 SNEGSKA (reference sequence). The length of the CDR3 is 15 residues. This CDR3 reads CSAAEGRTRYNEQFF. The CDR3 bases are TGCAGTGCCGCGGAGGGGCGGACCAGATACAATGAGCAGTTCTTC.

CDR3 coding DNA: TGTGCCAGCAGCTGGAGGGATACGCAGTATTTT. Translating it yields CASSWRDTQYF. The V call is TRBV5-8, the J call TRBJ2-3; weak D call: TRBD2 (5 bases). The CDR3 extends over 11 amino acids. V lost 3 bases, J lost 6 bases, and 5 bases lay in between. Per germline, CDR1 SGHTS and CDR2 YDEGEE.